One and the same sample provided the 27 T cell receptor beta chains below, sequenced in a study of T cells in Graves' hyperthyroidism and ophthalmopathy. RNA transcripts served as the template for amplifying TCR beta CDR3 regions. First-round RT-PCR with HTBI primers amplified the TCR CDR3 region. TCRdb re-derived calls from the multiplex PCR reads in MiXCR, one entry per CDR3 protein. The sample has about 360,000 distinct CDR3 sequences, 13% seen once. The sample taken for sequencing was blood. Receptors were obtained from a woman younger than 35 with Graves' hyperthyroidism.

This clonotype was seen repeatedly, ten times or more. CDR3 amino acids: CSASDRVQGGLNGYTF. The CDR3, as DNA: TGCAGTGCTAGTGATCGGGTACAGGGGGGTTTGAATGGCTACACCTTC. The rearrangement links TRBV20-1 to TRBJ1-2, with 8 bases matching TRBD1. CDR1 and CDR2 from the germline V gene are DFQATT and SNEGSKA (reference sequence). The length of the CDR3 is 16 residues. The trim removed 3 bases at V and 6 bases at J, leaving 15 bases unmatched.

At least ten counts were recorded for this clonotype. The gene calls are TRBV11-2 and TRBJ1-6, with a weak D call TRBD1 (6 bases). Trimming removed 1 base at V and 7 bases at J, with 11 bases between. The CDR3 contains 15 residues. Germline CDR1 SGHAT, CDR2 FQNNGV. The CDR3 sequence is CASSLAGQINSPLHF. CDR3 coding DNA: TGTGCCAGCAGCTTAGCTGGACAGATAAATTCACCCCTCCACTTT.

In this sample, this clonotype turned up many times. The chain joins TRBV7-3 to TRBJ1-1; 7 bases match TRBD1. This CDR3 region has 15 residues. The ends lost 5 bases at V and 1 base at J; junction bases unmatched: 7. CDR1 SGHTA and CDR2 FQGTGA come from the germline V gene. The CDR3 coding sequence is TGTGCCAGCAGCCCGGACAGGTTTTCGAACACTGAAGCTTTCTTT. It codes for CASSPDRFSNTEAFF. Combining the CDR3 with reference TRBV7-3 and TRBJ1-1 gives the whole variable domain GAGVSQTPSNKVTEKGKYVELRCDPISGHTALYWYRQSLGQGPEFLIYFQGTGAADDSGLPNDRFFAVRPEGSVSTLKIQRTERGDSAVYLCASSPDRFSNTEAFFGQGTRLTVV.

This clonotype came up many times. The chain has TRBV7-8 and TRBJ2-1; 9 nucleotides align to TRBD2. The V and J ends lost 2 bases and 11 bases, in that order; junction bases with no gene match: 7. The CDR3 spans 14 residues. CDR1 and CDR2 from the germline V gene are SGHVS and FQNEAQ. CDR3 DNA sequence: TGTGCCAGCAGCTTAACGACGCTAGCGGGAAAGCAGTTCTTC. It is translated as CASSLTTLAGKQFF. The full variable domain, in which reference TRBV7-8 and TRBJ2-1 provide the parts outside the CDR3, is GAGVSQSPRYKVAKRGQDVALRCDPISGHVSLFWYQQALGQGPEFLTYFQNEAQLDKSGLPSDRFFAERPEGSVSTLKIQRTQQEDSAVYLCASSLTTLAGKQFFGPGTRLTVL.

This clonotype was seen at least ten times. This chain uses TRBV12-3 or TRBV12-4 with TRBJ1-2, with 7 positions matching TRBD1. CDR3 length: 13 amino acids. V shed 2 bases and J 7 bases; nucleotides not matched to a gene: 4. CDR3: CASSLRGRAGYTF. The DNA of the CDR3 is TGTGCCAGCAGTTTAAGGGGGCGCGCTGGCTACACCTTC.

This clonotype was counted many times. CDR3 sequence reads: CASSSPGQGYEQYF. The CDR3 DNA reads as TGTGCCAGCAGTTCTCCGGGACAGGGCTACGAGCAGTACTTC. The chain couples TRBV27 to TRBJ2-7; TRBD1 matches at 9 bases. The V and J ends lost 4 bases and 3 bases, in that order; junction bases with no gene match: 4. Germline lookup yields CDR1 MNHEY and CDR2 SMNVEV (reference sequence). The CDR3 covers 14 residues.

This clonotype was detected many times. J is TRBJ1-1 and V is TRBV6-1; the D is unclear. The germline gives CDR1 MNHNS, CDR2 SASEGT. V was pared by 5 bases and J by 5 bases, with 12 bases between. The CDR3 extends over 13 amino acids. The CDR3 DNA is TGTGCCAGCAGTTCGATGGACGAGACTGAAGCTTTCTTT. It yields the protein CASSSMDETEAFF.

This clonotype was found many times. CDR3 sequence reads: CASSFQGTYEQYF. CDR3 sequence (DNA): TGTGCCAGCAGTTTCCAGGGAACCTACGAGCAGTACTTC. This chain uses TRBV28 with TRBJ2-7; tentatively, D is TRBD1 (5 bases). CDR1 and CDR2 from the germline V gene are MDHEN and SYDVKM. V was clipped by 3 bases and J by 2 bases, with 8 bases between them. CDR3 size: 13 residues.

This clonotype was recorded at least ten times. The CDR3 DNA sequence: TGTGCCAGCAGTTTACTCCGGGACCTAACAGATACGCAGTATTTT. Translated, it gives CASSLLRDLTDTQYF. The gene calls are TRBV28 and TRBJ2-3; either TRBD1 or TRBD2 may fit D (5 bases each). The CDR3 totals 15 residues. V lost 2 bases and J lost 3, with 12 bases in between. Per germline, CDR1 MDHEN and CDR2 SYDVKM.

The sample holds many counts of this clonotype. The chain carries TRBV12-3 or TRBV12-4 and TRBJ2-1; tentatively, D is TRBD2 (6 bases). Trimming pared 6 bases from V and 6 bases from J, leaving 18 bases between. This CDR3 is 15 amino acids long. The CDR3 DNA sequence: TGTGCCAGCAGCTCCCGGGGGACGGGTGGCAATGAGCAGTTCTTC. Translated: CASSSRGTGGNEQFF.

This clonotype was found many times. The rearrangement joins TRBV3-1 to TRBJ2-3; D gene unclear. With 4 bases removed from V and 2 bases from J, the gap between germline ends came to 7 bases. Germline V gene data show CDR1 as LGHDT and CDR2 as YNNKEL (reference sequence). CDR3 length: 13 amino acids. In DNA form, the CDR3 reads TGTGCCAGCAGCCCCCCAGTCACAGATACGCAGTATTTT. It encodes CASSPPVTDTQYF.

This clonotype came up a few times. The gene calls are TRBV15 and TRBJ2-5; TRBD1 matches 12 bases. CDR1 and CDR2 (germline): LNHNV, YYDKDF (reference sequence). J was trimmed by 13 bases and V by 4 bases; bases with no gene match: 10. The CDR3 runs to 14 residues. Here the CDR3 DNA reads TGTGCCACCAGCAAACCGGGACAGGGGGCCCATCCGTACTTC. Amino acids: CATSKPGQGAHPYF.

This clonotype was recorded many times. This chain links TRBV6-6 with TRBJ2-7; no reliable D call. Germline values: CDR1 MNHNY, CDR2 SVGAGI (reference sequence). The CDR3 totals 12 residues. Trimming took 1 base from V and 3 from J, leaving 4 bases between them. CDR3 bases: TGTGCCAGCAGTTACTGGTACTACGAGCAGTACTTC. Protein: CASSYWYYEQYF.

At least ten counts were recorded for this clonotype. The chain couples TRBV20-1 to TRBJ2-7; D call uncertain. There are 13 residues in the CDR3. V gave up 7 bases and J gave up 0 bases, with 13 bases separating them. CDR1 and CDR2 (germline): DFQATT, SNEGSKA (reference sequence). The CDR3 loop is CSVQTGSSYEQYF. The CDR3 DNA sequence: TGCAGTGTTCAGACCGGTAGCTCCTACGAGCAGTACTTC.

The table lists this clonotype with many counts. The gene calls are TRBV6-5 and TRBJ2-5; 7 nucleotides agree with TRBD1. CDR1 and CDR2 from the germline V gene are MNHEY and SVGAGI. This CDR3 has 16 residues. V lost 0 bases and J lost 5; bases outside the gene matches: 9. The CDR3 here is CASSYSGQARWETQYF. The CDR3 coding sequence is TGTGCCAGCAGTTACTCCGGACAGGCGCGATGGGAGACCCAGTACTTC.

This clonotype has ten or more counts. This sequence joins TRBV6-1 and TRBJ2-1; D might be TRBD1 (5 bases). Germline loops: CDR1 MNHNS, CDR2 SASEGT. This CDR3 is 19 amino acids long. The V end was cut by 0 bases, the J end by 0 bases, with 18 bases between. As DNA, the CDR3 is TGTGCCAGCAGTGAAGCTGCGGTCGAGGACATCCGCTCCTACAATGAGCAGTTCTTC. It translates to CASSEAAVEDIRSYNEQFF.

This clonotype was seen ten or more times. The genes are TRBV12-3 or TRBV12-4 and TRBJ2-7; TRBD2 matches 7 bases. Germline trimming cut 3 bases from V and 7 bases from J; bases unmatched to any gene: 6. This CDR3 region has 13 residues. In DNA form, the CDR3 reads TGTGCCAGCAGTTTGGGTTTGGGGGGGGAGCAGTACTTC. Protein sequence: CASSLGLGGEQYF.

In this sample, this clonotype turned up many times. For the CDR3, the DNA is TGTGCCAGCAGCCAAGGCTCCACTGATCAGCCCCAGCATTTT. Translated, it gives CASSQGSTDQPQHF. The chain uses TRBV3-1 and TRBJ1-5, with unresolved D. CDR1 is LGHDT, CDR2 YNNKEL, per germline (reference sequence). The CDR3 runs 14 residues. Trimming took off 1 base at V and 5 bases at J, with 9 bases between the two ends.

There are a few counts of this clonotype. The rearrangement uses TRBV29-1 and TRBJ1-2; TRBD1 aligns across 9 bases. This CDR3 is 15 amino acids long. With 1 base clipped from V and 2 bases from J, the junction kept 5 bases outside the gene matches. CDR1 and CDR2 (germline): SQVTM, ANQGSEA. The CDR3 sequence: CSVEAPGQGNYGYTF. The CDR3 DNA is TGCAGCGTTGAAGCCCCCGGACAGGGGAACTATGGCTACACCTTC.

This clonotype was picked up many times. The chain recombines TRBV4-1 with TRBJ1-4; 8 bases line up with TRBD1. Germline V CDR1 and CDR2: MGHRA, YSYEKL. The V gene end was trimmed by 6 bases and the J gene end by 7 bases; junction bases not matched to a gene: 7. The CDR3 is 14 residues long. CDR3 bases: TGCGCCAGCAGTCTAGGACAGGGCTCTGAAAAACTGTTTTTT. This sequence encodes CASSLGQGSEKLFF.

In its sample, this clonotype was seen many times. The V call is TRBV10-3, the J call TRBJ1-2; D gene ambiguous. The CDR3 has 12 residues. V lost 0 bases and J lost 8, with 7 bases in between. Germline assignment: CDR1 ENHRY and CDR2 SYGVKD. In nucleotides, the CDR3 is TGTGCCATCAGTGAGTCGGCAGCAGGCTACACCTTC. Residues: CAISESAAGYTF.

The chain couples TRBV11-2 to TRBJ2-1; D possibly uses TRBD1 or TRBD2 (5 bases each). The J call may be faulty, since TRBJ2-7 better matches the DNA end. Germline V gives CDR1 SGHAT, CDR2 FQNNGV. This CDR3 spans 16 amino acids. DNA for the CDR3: TGTGCCAGCAGCGGGGCAGCGAGGGTAACCACCAATGAGCAGTACTTC. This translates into CASSGAARVTTNEQYF.

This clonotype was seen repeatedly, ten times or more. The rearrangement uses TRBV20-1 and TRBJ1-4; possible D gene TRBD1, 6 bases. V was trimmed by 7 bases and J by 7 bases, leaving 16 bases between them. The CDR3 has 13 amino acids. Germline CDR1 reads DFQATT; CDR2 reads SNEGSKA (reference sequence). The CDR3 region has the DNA TGCAGTGGGGTGAATGAAGGGGGTGAAAAACTGTTTTTT. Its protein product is CSGVNEGGEKLFF.

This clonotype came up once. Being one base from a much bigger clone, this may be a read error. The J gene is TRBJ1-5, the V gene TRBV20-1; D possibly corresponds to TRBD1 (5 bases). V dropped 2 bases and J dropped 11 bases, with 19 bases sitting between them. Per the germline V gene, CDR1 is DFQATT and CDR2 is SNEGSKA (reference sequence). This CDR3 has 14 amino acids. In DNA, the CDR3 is TGCAGTGCTAGACCGCGGGGCGCCCATCGCGCCCAGCATTTT. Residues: CSARPRGAHRAQHF.

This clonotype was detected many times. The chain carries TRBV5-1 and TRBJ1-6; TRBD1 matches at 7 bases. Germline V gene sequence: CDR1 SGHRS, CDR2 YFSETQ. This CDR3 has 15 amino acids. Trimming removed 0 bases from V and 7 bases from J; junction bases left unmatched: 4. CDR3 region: CASSLEGAPNSPLHF. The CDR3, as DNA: TGCGCCAGCAGCTTGGAGGGGGCGCCAAATTCACCCCTCCACTTT.

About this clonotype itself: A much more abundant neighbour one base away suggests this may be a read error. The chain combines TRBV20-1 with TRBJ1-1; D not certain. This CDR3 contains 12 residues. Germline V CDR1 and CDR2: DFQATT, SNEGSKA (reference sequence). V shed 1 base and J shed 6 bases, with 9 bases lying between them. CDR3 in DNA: TGCAGTGCTAGAGTGGCAAGGGCTGAAGCTTTCTTT. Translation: CSARVARAEAFF.

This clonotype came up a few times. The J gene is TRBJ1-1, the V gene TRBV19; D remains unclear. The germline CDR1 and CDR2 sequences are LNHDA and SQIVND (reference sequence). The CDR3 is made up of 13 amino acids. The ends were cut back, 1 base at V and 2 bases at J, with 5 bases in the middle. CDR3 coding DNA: TGTGCCAGTAGTATAGGGTACAACACTGAAGCTTTCTTT. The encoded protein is CASSIGYNTEAFF.